Presented here are 22 T cell receptor beta chains from one specimen sequenced in a study of T cell responses to AZD1222 COVID-19 vaccine. TCRdb keeps only in-frame clones here, not all; method: immunoSEQ multiplex PCR. The data show roughly 190,000 clones, with approximately 95% seen just once and 3% to 5% held by the top ten. The sequenced sample was peripheral blood, obtained on day 0 of AZD1222 vaccination. These receptors all come from an adult in good health.

This chain uses TRBV27 with TRBJ2-2; 13 positions agree with TRBD2. Germline-derived CDR1 and CDR2 are MNHEY and SMNVEV (reference sequence). The CDR3 sequence is 17 residues long. With 3 bases clipped from V and 3 bases from J, the junction kept 4 bases outside the gene matches. CDR3 in amino acids: CASSFKLAGGDTGELFF. As DNA, the CDR3 is TGTGCCAGCAGTTTCAAACTAGCGGGGGGGGACACCGGGGAGCTGTTTTTT.

The chain uses TRBV6-1 and TRBJ2-4; TRBD2 might be the D (6 bases). Germline V gene sequence: CDR1 MNHNS, CDR2 SASEGT. The CDR3 consists of 18 residues. Trimming took off 1 base at V and 1 base at J, with 17 bases between the two ends. The chain's CDR3 is CASSEGGLGSAAKNIQYF. The CDR3 DNA reads as TGTGCCAGCAGTGAAGGGGGACTGGGATCGGCTGCCAAAAACATTCAGTACTTC.

The rearrangement links TRBV24-1 to TRBJ2-1, with 8 bases lining up with TRBD2. The trim removed 5 bases at V and 6 bases at J, leaving 5 bases unmatched. Germline V CDR1 and CDR2: KGHDR, SFDVKD. The CDR3 runs to 14 residues. CDR3 bases: TGTGCCACCAGTGGAGCGGGAGTAGTCAATGAGCAGTTCTTC. Translation gives CATSGAGVVNEQFF.

The CDR3 nucleotides are TGTGCCAGCAGCCTTACTAGATACACCGGGGAGCTGTTTTTT. Translation: CASSLTRYTGELFF. The chain carries TRBV5-8 and TRBJ2-2, with D possibly matching TRBD2 (5 bases). The germline V gene encodes CDR1 SGHTS and CDR2 YDEGEE. V was shortened by 4 bases and J by 3 bases, with 10 bases between the two germline ends. The CDR3 sequence is 14 residues long.

The rearrangement links TRBV6-5 to TRBJ2-2; TRBD2 agrees at 7 bases. V trimming: 9 bases; J trimming: 6 bases; junction bases outside the gene matches: 4. This CDR3 has 12 amino acids. Germline CDR1 MNHEY, CDR2 SVGAGI. CDR3 coding DNA: TGTGCCAGTGGACTAGGGTCCGGGGAGCTGTTTTTT. Protein product: CASGLGSGELFF.

The chain links TRBV5-8 to TRBJ2-3; TRBD1 agrees at 10 bases. CDR1 is SGHTS and CDR2 is YDEGEE in the germline V gene. With V trimmed by 2 bases and J by 5 bases, 5 bases remained unmatched. The CDR3 runs 15 residues. CDR3 sequence: CASSFGTGDRDTQYF. CDR3 sequence (DNA): TGTGCCAGCAGCTTTGGGACAGGGGATAGAGATACGCAGTATTTT.

This chain joins TRBV12-3 or TRBV12-4 and TRBJ1-1; a weak D match, TRBD1 (5 bases). V lost 5 bases, J lost 8 bases, and 15 bases lay in between. CDR3 length: 13 amino acids. The CDR3 protein is CASSTGPTGEAFF. The CDR3 DNA follows: TGTGCCAGCAGTACGGGACCTACGGGGGAAGCTTTCTTT.

This clone is a singleton in its sample. The rearrangement uses TRBV5-1 and TRBJ1-1; possibly TRBD1 for D (5 bases). With 4 bases removed from V and 4 bases from J, the gap between germline ends came to 14 bases. Germline V lookup: CDR1 SGHRS, CDR2 YFSETQ. The CDR3 totals 14 residues. The CDR3 here is CASSLQGIGTEAFF. In DNA, the CDR3 is TGCGCCAGCAGCCTGCAGGGTATTGGCACTGAAGCTTTCTTT.

This rearrangement joins TRBV5-1 to TRBJ1-2, with 8 bases that match TRBD1. Germline V lookup: CDR1 SGHRS, CDR2 YFSETQ. Trimming removed 0 bases from V and 4 bases from J; junction bases left unmatched: 2. The CDR3 has 14 amino acids. CDR3 in DNA: TGCGCCAGCAGCTTGGATACAGGGGGCTATGGCTACACCTTC. Translation gives CASSLDTGGYGYTF.

The chain combines TRBV19 with TRBJ1-1; D remains unclear. This CDR3 has 14 amino acids. Germline values: CDR1 LNHDA, CDR2 SQIVND (reference sequence). V lost 3 bases and J 0 bases, leaving 8 bases between the germline ends. CDR3 amino acids: CASSINRMNTEAFF. The CDR3 bases are TGTGCCAGTAGTATCAACAGAATGAACACTGAAGCTTTCTTT.

This sequence joins TRBV19 and TRBJ1-1; D remains unclear. The V gene's germline CDR1 is LNHDA and CDR2 SQIVND (reference sequence). This CDR3 region has 14 residues. V gave up 5 bases and J gave up 4 bases, with 14 bases separating them. CDR3: CASSRGFGVTEAFF. CDR3 in DNA: TGTGCCAGTAGTCGAGGGTTTGGCGTCACTGAAGCTTTCTTT. The variable domain in full, completed from reference TRBV19 and TRBJ1-1, reads DGGITQSPKYLFRKEGQNVTLSCEQNLNHDAMYWYRQDPGQGLRLIYYSQIVNDFQKGDIAEGYSVSREKKESFPLTVTSAQKNPTAFYLCASSRGFGVTEAFFGQGTRLTVV.

The J gene is TRBJ2-5, the V gene TRBV5-1; unclear D gene. Germline CDR1 SGHRS, CDR2 YFSETQ. V lost 6 bases and J lost 4, with 13 bases in between. The CDR3 runs to 13 residues. DNA of the CDR3: TGCGCCAGCAAGGATGGGTTGGGAGAGACCCAGTACTTC. Translated, it gives CASKDGLGETQYF.

The chain has TRBV6-5 and TRBJ2-5; D is unresolved. Deletions cut 7 bases from V and 2 bases from J, with 14 bases between. CDR1 and CDR2 (germline): MNHEY, SVGAGI. The CDR3 runs 14 residues. DNA for the CDR3: TGTGCCAGCATGGGTGGGATAAATCAAGAGACCCAGTACTTC. Residues: CASMGGINQETQYF.

V is TRBV7-9 and J is TRBJ1-1; D is possibly TRBD1 (5 bases). CDR1 and CDR2 from the germline V gene are SEHNR and FQNEAQ (reference sequence). The CDR3 runs to 11 residues. V lost 3 bases to trimming and J lost 8 bases, with 7 bases between them. The CDR3 DNA reads as TGTGCCAGCAGCTTGGGGCGGGAAGCTTTCTTT. Translation gives CASSLGREAFF.

This chain connects TRBV29-1 to TRBJ1-2; possible D gene TRBD1, 6 bases. Per germline, CDR1 SQVTM and CDR2 ANQGSEA. There are 14 residues in the CDR3. V lost 4 bases and J lost 3, with 15 bases in between. The CDR3 is CSVGYRAYDYGYTF. In DNA, the CDR3 is TGCAGCGTTGGGTACAGGGCCTACGACTATGGCTACACCTTC. Using reference TRBV29-1 and TRBJ1-2 for the parts outside the CDR3, the full variable domain is SAVISQKPSRDICQRGTSLTIQCQVDSQVTMMFWYRQQPGQSLTLIATANQGSEATYESGFVIDKFPISRPNLTFSTLTVSNMSPEDSSIYLCSVGYRAYDYGYTFGSGTRLTVV.

The count of this clone is one. The chain combines TRBV10-2 with TRBJ1-1; 11 bases match TRBD1. The J segment lost 6 bases and the V segment lost 3 bases, leaving 6 bases of the junction unmatched. This CDR3 is 15 amino acids long. Germline V CDR1 and CDR2: WSHSY, SAAADI. CDR3 residues: CASSDWTGGRSEAFF. Here the CDR3 DNA reads TGCGCCAGCAGTGACTGGACAGGGGGCAGATCTGAAGCTTTCTTT.

The chain carries TRBV11-1 and TRBJ2-7; 7 bases fit TRBD1. In germline, CDR1 is SGHAT, CDR2 FQDESV (reference sequence). Trimming removed 7 bases from V and 3 bases from J; junction bases left unmatched: 6. The CDR3 consists of 13 residues. For the CDR3, the DNA is TGTGCCAGCAACAAACAGGGGAGCTACGAGCAGTACTTC. Translation gives CASNKQGSYEQYF.

V usage is TRBV5-1 and J usage is TRBJ2-2; 9 bases are shared with TRBD2. V gave up 1 base and J gave up 1 base; unmatched junction bases: 5. This CDR3 is built from 17 residues. Germline assignment: CDR1 SGHRS and CDR2 YFSETQ. This CDR3 is CASSLRAGGRNTGELFF. CDR3 DNA sequence: TGCGCCAGCAGCTTGAGGGCGGGAGGGCGGAACACCGGGGAGCTGTTTTTT.

The rearrangement joins TRBV5-4 to TRBJ1-4; 8 bases line up with TRBD1. CDR1 SGHNT and CDR2 YYREEE come from the germline V gene (reference sequence). This CDR3 spans 16 amino acids. V shed 3 bases and J 5 bases; nucleotides not matched to a gene: 9. The CDR3 DNA sequence: TGTGCCAGCAGCTCGGGACGCGGACAGGGAAATGAAAAACTGTTTTTT. Its protein is CASSSGRGQGNEKLFF. The full variable domain, its missing parts supplied by reference TRBV5-4 and TRBJ1-4, is ETGVTQSPTHLIKTRGQQVTLRCSSQSGHNTVSWYQQALGQGPQFIFQYYREEENGRGNFPPRFSGLQFPNYSSELNVNALELDDSALYLCASSSGRGQGNEKLFFGSGTQLSVL.

This rearrangement joins TRBV28 to TRBJ1-1; 7 nucleotides line up with TRBD1. Germline assignment: CDR1 MDHEN and CDR2 SYDVKM. The CDR3 length is 14 residues. Trimming at V came to 2 bases and at J to 4 bases, leaving 4 bases not matched to a gene. The CDR3 DNA sequence: TGTGCCAGCAGTTTACAGGGGGGGGGCACTGAAGCTTTCTTT. Protein product: CASSLQGGGTEAFF.

DNA of the CDR3: TGTGCCAGCAGTCAAATGCCCCAAAAGGTGAACACTGAAGCTTTCTTT. Translated: CASSQMPQKVNTEAFF. The gene calls are TRBV11-2 and TRBJ1-1; D is undetermined. Looked up from germline, CDR1 is SGHAT and CDR2 is FQNNGV. This CDR3 is 16 amino acids long. Trimming shortened V by 6 bases and J by 0 bases, and 17 bases separated the two germline ends.

CDR3 in amino acids: CSVRGGAGDYGYTF. Written as DNA, the CDR3 is TGCAGCGTGCGCGGGGGGGCGGGCGACTATGGCTACACCTTC. The chain couples TRBV29-1 to TRBJ1-2; tentative D call: TRBD1 (6 bases). With 6 bases removed from V and 3 bases from J, the gap between germline ends came to 17 bases. Germline CDR1 reads SQVTM; CDR2 reads ANQGSEA. The CDR3 sequence is 14 residues long. Using reference TRBV29-1 and TRBJ1-2 for the parts outside the CDR3, the full variable domain is SAVISQKPSRDICQRGTSLTIQCQVDSQVTMMFWYRQQPGQSLTLIATANQGSEATYESGFVIDKFPISRPNLTFSTLTVSNMSPEDSSIYLCSVRGGAGDYGYTFGSGTRLTVV.